This passage covers 18 T cell receptor beta chains from one sample sequenced in a study of early T cells in non-severe SARS-CoV-2 infection. TCRdb called the 5' RACE reads again in MiXCR, with one record for every CDR3 protein. Of 25,000 to 35,000 distinct CDR3 sequences listed, roughly 5.7% were seen once; the top ten hold around 23%. Sequencing used whole blood. The receptors shown here come from an adult who was a healthcare worker with PCR-confirmed SARS-CoV-2 infection or an uninfected control (not recorded which).

This clonotype was found many times. The chain uses TRBV6-1 and TRBJ2-1, with 10 positions matching TRBD2. V was clipped by 2 bases and J by 5 bases; unmatched bases: 12. In germline, CDR1 is MNHNS, CDR2 SASEGT. The CDR3 is made up of 18 amino acids. CDR3 region: CASSERVAGGLTHNEQFF. DNA for the CDR3: TGTGCCAGCAGTGAAAGGGTAGCGGGGGGACTTACACACAATGAGCAGTTCTTC.

This clonotype was seen at least ten times. V and J are TRBV6-1 and TRBJ2-4; TRBD1 matches 7 bases. This CDR3 region has 14 residues. Germline V gene lookup returns CDR1 MNHNS and CDR2 SASEGT. V dropped 6 bases and J dropped 10; count of bases not matched to a gene: 12. The CDR3 spells CASSDIFTGVIQYF. CDR3 coding DNA: TGTGCCAGCAGCGATATCTTTACAGGGGTTATTCAGTACTTC.

The table lists this clonotype with a few counts. The chain is built from TRBV18 and TRBJ2-1; 8 nucleotides align to TRBD1. V trimming: 3 bases; J trimming: 6 bases; junction bases outside the gene matches: 10. The CDR3 is 16 residues long. Germline V CDR1 and CDR2: KGHSH, LQKENI. The CDR3 DNA reads TGTGCCAGCTCACCGTCAATACCACAGGGGGTCAATGAGCAGTTCTTC. It encodes CASSPSIPQGVNEQFF.

In its sample, this clonotype was seen many times. CDR3 sequence: CASSPVPASGANVLTF. The CDR3, as DNA: TGTGCCAGCTCACCAGTTCCGGCATCGGGGGCCAACGTCCTGACTTTC. This chain links TRBV18 with TRBJ2-6; D not resolved. The V end was cut by 2 bases, the J end by 4 bases, with 12 bases between. The CDR3 loop spans 16 amino acids. Germline CDR1 is KGHSH and CDR2 is LQKENI.

V and J are TRBV20-1 and TRBJ1-2, with 9 positions matching TRBD1. Germline trimming cut 1 base from V and 8 bases from J; bases unmatched to any gene: 14. The CDR3 sequence is 16 residues long. The germline V gene encodes CDR1 DFQATT and CDR2 SNEGSKA (reference sequence). CDR3 in DNA: TGCAGTGCTAGAGGTCTAACCGGGACAGGGATTGGAGGCTACACCTTC. Translated, it gives CSARGLTGTGIGGYTF.

This clonotype was seen repeatedly, ten times or more. V and J are TRBV15 and TRBJ2-7; no definite D call. The CDR3 is 17 amino acids. Germline V gives CDR1 LNHNV, CDR2 YYDKDF (reference sequence). Trimming stripped 0 bases from V and 2 bases from J, with 17 bases between. Here the CDR3 DNA reads TGTGCCACCAGCAGAGAACTCGGGTTGGCGGCGACCTACGAGCAGTACTTC. Protein product: CATSRELGLAATYEQYF.

This clonotype was counted only a few times. V is TRBV7-2 and J is TRBJ2-3; maybe TRBD1 (5 bases). CDR1 and CDR2 (germline): SGHTA, FQGNSA. V lost 6 bases to trimming and J lost 2 bases, with 12 bases between them. This CDR3 region has 14 residues. The CDR3 DNA reads TGTGCCAGCAGTAAAACAGGTTCCACAGATACGCAGTATTTT. It yields the protein CASSKTGSTDTQYF.

This clonotype is deemed medium-sized. The chain combines TRBV13 with TRBJ1-1, with 7 bases matching TRBD1. Germline loops: CDR1 PRHDT, CDR2 FYEKMQ (reference sequence). J lost 5 bases, V lost 4 bases, and 10 bases had no gene match. This CDR3 comprises 15 residues. Here the CDR3 reads CASSSRQGPRTEAFF. As DNA, the CDR3 is TGTGCCAGCAGCTCGAGACAGGGTCCAAGAACTGAAGCTTTCTTT.

This clonotype came up many times. V and J are TRBV7-8 and TRBJ1-5; D ambiguous. Trimming pared 2 bases from V and 2 bases from J, leaving 13 bases between. The CDR3 covers 16 residues. Germline lookup yields CDR1 SGHVS and CDR2 FQNEAQ. The CDR3 loop reads CASSLTFSGGNQPQHF. The DNA for the CDR3 is TGTGCCAGCAGCTTAACTTTTTCCGGCGGCAATCAGCCCCAGCATTTT.

The chain joins TRBV28 to TRBJ2-1, with D tentatively TRBD1 or TRBD2 (5 bases each). Trimming left V 6 bases short and J 5 bases short, with 17 bases between. CDR3 length equals 15 residues. The germline V gene has CDR1 MDHEN and CDR2 SYDVKM. This CDR3 reads CASSSRLRGNNEQFF. The CDR3 coding sequence is TGTGCCAGCAGCTCCCGACTAAGGGGAAACAATGAGCAGTTCTTC.

This clonotype is deemed medium-sized. J is TRBJ2-1 and V is TRBV7-8; TRBD2 matches 10 bases. V gave up 4 bases and J gave up 6 bases; unmatched junction bases: 9. This CDR3 region has 16 residues. Germline assignment: CDR1 SGHVS and CDR2 FQNEAQ. The CDR3 nucleotides are TGTGCCAGCAGCTCCCCAGCGGGAGGGTATGCCAATGAGCAGTTCTTC. This sequence encodes CASSSPAGGYANEQFF. The variable domain in full, with the rest retrieved from reference TRBV7-8 and TRBJ2-1, is GAGVSQSPRYKVAKRGQDVALRCDPISGHVSLFWYQQALGQGPEFLTYFQNEAQLDKSGLPSDRFFAERPEGSVSTLKIQRTQQEDSAVYLCASSSPAGGYANEQFFGPGTRLTVL.

V is TRBV5-1 and J is TRBJ2-1; D is unresolved. Germline V gene sequence: CDR1 SGHRS, CDR2 YFSETQ. This CDR3 region has 15 residues. Trimming removed 4 bases at V and 0 bases at J, with 11 bases between. CDR3 in amino acids: CASSPLGRSYNEQFF. The CDR3 DNA reads as TGCGCCAGCAGCCCCCTCGGCCGCTCCTACAATGAGCAGTTCTTC. Filled out from reference TRBV5-1 and TRBJ2-1, the complete variable domain reads KAGVTQTPRYLIKTRGQQVTLSCSPISGHRSVSWYQQTPGQGLQFLFEYFSETQRNKGNFPGRFSGRQFSNSRSEMNVSTLELGDSALYLCASSPLGRSYNEQFFGPGTRLTVL.

Many counts were recorded for this clonotype. This rearrangement joins TRBV7-8 to TRBJ2-5; D is unresolved. Germline V lookup: CDR1 SGHVS, CDR2 FQNEAQ. This CDR3 has 13 amino acids. The V end was cut by 5 bases, the J end by 1 base, with 8 bases between. The DNA for the CDR3 is TGTGCCAGCAGCCTTGGACCCCAAGAGACCCAGTACTTC. Protein sequence: CASSLGPQETQYF.

The sample holds many counts of this clonotype. The CDR3 nucleotides are TGTGCCAGCTCACCACCGATCCGGGACAGGGGAAGAACCACCCAAGAGACCCAGTACTTC. Its protein is CASSPPIRDRGRTTQETQYF. The rearrangement uses TRBV18 and TRBJ2-5; 10 positions match TRBD1. The CDR3 is 20 residues long. Germline CDR1 reads KGHSH; CDR2 reads LQKENI. The trim removed 0 bases at V and 1 base at J, leaving 14 bases unmatched.

In its sample, this clonotype was seen many times. The rearrangement joins TRBV3-1 to TRBJ2-2; 9 nucleotides align to TRBD2. Germline trimming cut 0 bases from V and 6 bases from J; bases unmatched to any gene: 17. Germline CDR1 and CDR2: LGHDT and YNNKEL (reference sequence). This CDR3 spans 20 amino acids. The DNA of the CDR3 is TGTGCCAGCAGCCAAGAAGTCCGACTAGCGGTTTCGGGGAGGGCCGGGGAGCTGTTTTTT. Translated: CASSQEVRLAVSGRAGELFF.

The gene calls are TRBV4-2 and TRBJ1-4; the D gene is possibly TRBD1 (5 bases). V was shortened by 3 bases and J by 8 bases, with 16 bases between the two germline ends. The germline V gene has CDR1 LGHNA and CDR2 YNFKEQ. The CDR3 has 15 residues. CDR3 sequence reads: CASSQPNGAREKLFF. For the CDR3, the DNA is TGTGCCAGCAGCCAGCCTAACGGGGCTCGGGAAAAACTGTTTTTT.

This clonotype was picked up many times. The V call is TRBV7-9, the J call TRBJ2-2, with 9 bases aligning to TRBD1. This CDR3 is built from 16 residues. Germline CDR1 reads SEHNR; CDR2 reads FQNEAQ (reference sequence). V lost 2 bases and J lost 1; bases outside the gene matches: 2. CDR3 sequence: CASSLRGQGNTGELFF. In nucleotides, the CDR3 is TGTGCCAGCAGCTTACGGGGACAGGGGAACACCGGGGAGCTGTTTTTT.

The rearrangement links TRBV11-2 to TRBJ2-1, with 7 positions matching TRBD1. Per the germline V gene, CDR1 is SGHAT and CDR2 is FQNNGV. This CDR3 spans 17 amino acids. Unmatched junction bases numbered 10, after V lost 5 bases and J lost 0 bases. The CDR3, as DNA: TGTGCCAGCAGCCTCGACAGGGACCTAATCTCCTACAATGAGCAGTTCTTC. Residues: CASSLDRDLISYNEQFF.